Listed below are T cell receptor beta chains from one sample, sequenced in a study of blood T cell repertoires in COVID-19. The table came from immunoSEQ multiplex PCR; TCRdb's copy has only in-frame clones and leaves some out. The table lists 240,000 or so clones, approximately 84% of them singletons. Sequencing input: peripheral blood. The receptors originated from a woman in her 30s who had recovered from COVID-19. CDR3s include the opening cysteine and the closing phenylalanine or tryptophan. Each record gives: clone size, D gene, J gene, V gene, CDR3 DNA, CDR3 protein. The D gene is left open where the match is weak. Part of the rows lack a size; the others show once, few, many or a class for expanded clones.

-,-,TRBJ2-7,TRBV21-1,TGTGCCAGCATTTTATACGAGCAGTACTTC,CASILYEQYF
-,TRBD1,TRBJ2-7,TRBV6-5,TGTGCCAGCAGTTATTTTGGACAGGGCTACGAGCAGTACTTC,CASSYFGQGYEQYF
once,TRBD1,TRBJ1-1,TRBV10-2,TGCGCCAGCAGTTATCCGGGACAGGGGGGGACTGAAGCTTTCTTT,CASSYPGQGGTEAFF
-,TRBD1,TRBJ2-2,TRBV18,TGTGCCAGCTCAATGAGGAGGACAGGCTTCGTTGGGGAGCTGTTTTTT,CASSMRRTGFVGELFF
-,TRBD1,TRBJ1-2,TRBV4-1,TGCGCCAGCAGCCAAGCCTCTACAGGGGTCTATGGCTACACCTTC,CASSQASTGVYGYTF
-,-,TRBJ2-2,TRBV7-9,TGTGCCAGCAGCTTTCAGGCCGGGGAGCTGTTTTTT,CASSFQAGELFF
-,TRBD2,TRBJ2-3,TRBV20-1,TGCAGTGCTAGTCCGTGGACTAGCGGGGGGGCCCAGGCAGATACGCAGTATTTT,CSASPWTSGGAQADTQYF
-,-,TRBJ2-1,TRBV6-5,TGTGCCAGCACCATAGGACTTACCTCCTACAATGAGCAGTTCTTC,CASTIGLTSYNEQFF
few,TRBD1,TRBJ1-3,TRBV5-4,TGTGCCAGCAGCTCAGACAGGGATAACTCTGGAAACACCATATATTTT,CASSSDRDNSGNTIYF
few,TRBD2,TRBJ2-7,TRBV7-6,TGTGCCAGCAGCCTCAATAGCGGGGGGGCCTACGAGCAGTACTTC,CASSLNSGGAYEQYF
-,-,TRBJ2-7,TRBV13,TGTGCCAGCAGCCGATACAGGGCCTACGAGCAGTACTTC,CASSRYRAYEQYF
-,-,TRBJ2-2,TRBV21-1,TGTGCCAGCAGCAAATTAGCGGGGGGGGACACCGGGGAGCTGTTTTTT,CASSKLAGGDTGELFF
-,-,TRBJ1-2,TRBV10-3,TGTGCCATCAGTGACCCCCAGGGCCTCTTTGGCTACACCTTC,CAISDPQGLFGYTF
-,TRBD2,TRBJ2-3,TRBV18,TGTGCCAGCTCGCCCACTACTAGCGGGGTCGTTGGAGATACGCAGTATTTT,CASSPTTSGVVGDTQYF
-,-,TRBJ1-1,TRBV10-3,TGTGCCATCACCCCGGGACTCTCAATTGGGGCTTTCTTT,CAITPGLSIGAFF
-,TRBD2,TRBJ2-5,TRBV7-9,TGTGCCAGCAGCTTATGGGGACTAGCGGGGGAGACGTCGATGGCCCAGTACTTC,CASSLWGLAGETSMAQYF
-,TRBD2,TRBJ2-5,TRBV9,TGTGCCAGCAATAGCGGGGAAGTCTCGGGGACCCAGTACTTC,CASNSGEVSGTQYF
-,-,TRBJ1-1,TRBV19,TGTGCCAGTAGTGACGACTTGAACACTGAAGCTTTCTTT,CASSDDLNTEAFF
-,-,TRBJ2-2,TRBV3-1/TRBV3-2,TGTGCCAGCAGCCAAGGAGGGCTTGGGACCGGGGAGCTGTTTTTT,CASSQGGLGTGELFF
-,-,TRBJ2-6,TRBV7-2,TGTGCCAGCAGCTTATCCCCCCCAGTGCCTGGGGCCAACGTCCTGACTTTC,CASSLSPPVPGANVLTF
-,-,TRBJ2-4,TRBV6-2/TRBV6-3,TGTGCCAGCAGTTACGAGAGGCTTATAGCCAAAAACATTCAGTACTTC,CASSYERLIAKNIQYF
-,TRBD1,TRBJ2-5,TRBV5-1,TGCGCCAGCAGTTTCACAGGGGGCTCGGAGACCCAGTACTTC,CASSFTGGSETQYF
-,TRBD1,TRBJ1-1,TRBV5-4,TGTGCCAGCAGCTTAAGAGCTCCAGGGGGCGGATACACTGAAGCTTTCTTT,CASSLRAPGGGYTEAFF
-,TRBD2,TRBJ2-5,TRBV3-1/TRBV3-2,TGTGCCAGCGGACTAGCGGGGACTCAAGAGACCCAGTACTTC,CASGLAGTQETQYF
few,-,TRBJ2-7,TRBV6-2/TRBV6-3,TGTGCCAGCAGTTACTCGGGTACCCGACAGCTACTCTCCTACGAGCAGTACTTC,CASSYSGTRQLLSYEQYF
-,TRBD1,TRBJ1-5,TRBV3-1/TRBV3-2,TGTGCCAGCAGCCAAGCGGGGACAGGGTACTTTGGAGGCAATCAGCCCCAGCATTTT,CASSQAGTGYFGGNQPQHF
once,-,TRBJ1-1,TRBV5-1,TGCGCCAGCAGCTTGGGCGGGGGAACTGAAGCTTTCTTT,CASSLGGGTEAFF
-,TRBD1,TRBJ1-5,TRBV9,TGTGCCAGCAGCCCCACAGGGGGAGCAAATCAGCCCCAGCATTTT,CASSPTGGANQPQHF